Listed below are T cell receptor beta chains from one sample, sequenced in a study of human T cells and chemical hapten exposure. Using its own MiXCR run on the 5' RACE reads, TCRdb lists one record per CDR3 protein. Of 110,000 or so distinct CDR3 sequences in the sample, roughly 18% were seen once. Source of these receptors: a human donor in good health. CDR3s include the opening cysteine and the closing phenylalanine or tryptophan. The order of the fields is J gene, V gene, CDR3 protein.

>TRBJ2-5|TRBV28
CASGGYQETQYF
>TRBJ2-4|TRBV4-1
CASSQVLAGLAKNIQYF
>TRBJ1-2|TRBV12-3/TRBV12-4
CASSRGDYTF
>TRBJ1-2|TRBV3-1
CASSQEATLANYGYTF
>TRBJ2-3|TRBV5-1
CATWTGDRNTQYF
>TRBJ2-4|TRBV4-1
CASSQLASGLAGGKNIQYF
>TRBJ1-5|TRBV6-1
CASSDSDRAQHF
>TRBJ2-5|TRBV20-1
CSARDLRGRAGAIQETQYF
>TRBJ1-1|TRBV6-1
CASSELVGGNTEAFF
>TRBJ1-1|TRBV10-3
CAIGDREVTEAFF
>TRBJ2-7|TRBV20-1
CSARGPLRGSPLYEQYF
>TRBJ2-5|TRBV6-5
CASSYLGGQETQYF
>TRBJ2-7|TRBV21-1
CASSKGQGCYYEQYF
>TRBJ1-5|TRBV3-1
CASSQGRGNQPQHF
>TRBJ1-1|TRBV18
CASSPGRGTEAFF
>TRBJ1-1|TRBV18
CASSPGQVRAEAFF
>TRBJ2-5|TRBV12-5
CASGRGSSGYQETQYF
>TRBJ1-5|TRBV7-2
CASSPEGNQPQHF
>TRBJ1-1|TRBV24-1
CATRGAPGSEAFF
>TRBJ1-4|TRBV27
CASGLTMRRRNEKLFF
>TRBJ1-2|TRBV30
CAWSASLSYSLGYTF
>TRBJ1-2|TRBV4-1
CASSQEGGLRDRGYGYTF